The 31 T cell receptor beta chains below come from one sample, sequenced in a study of blood T cell repertoires in COVID-19. TCRdb's copy holds only in-frame clones and misses some; the assay was immunoSEQ multiplex PCR. This table holds about 280,000 clones, roughly 86% found once. The sequenced material came from peripheral blood. Receptors originate from a man younger than 30 with active or convalescent COVID-19.

This chain joins TRBV5-4 and TRBJ2-7, with TRBD1 matching over 8 bases. The CDR3 extends over 16 amino acids. Germline V lookup: CDR1 SGHNT, CDR2 YYREEE (reference sequence). The V and J ends lost 4 bases and 1 base, in that order; junction bases with no gene match: 10. CDR3 sequence reads: CASSPGTGLGSYEQYF. In DNA, the CDR3 is TGTGCCAGCAGCCCCGGGACAGGATTGGGTTCCTACGAGCAGTACTTC. Based on the CDR3 plus reference TRBV5-4 and TRBJ2-7, the full variable domain is ETGVTQSPTHLIKTRGQQVTLRCSSQSGHNTVSWYQQALGQGPQFIFQYYREEENGRGNFPPRFSGLQFPNYSSELNVNALELDDSALYLCASSPGTGLGSYEQYFGPGTRLTVT.

The V gene is TRBV19, the J gene TRBJ2-1; the D gene is possibly TRBD1 (5 bases). Trimming stripped 3 bases from V and 8 bases from J, with 20 bases between. The length of the CDR3 is 16 residues. Germline V gene data show CDR1 as LNHDA and CDR2 as SQIVND (reference sequence). CDR3 nucleotides: TGTGCCAGTAGTATTTTCGTCCACAGGCTTCTAGATGAGCAGTTCTTC. It translates to CASSIFVHRLLDEQFF.

This chain uses TRBV4-3 with TRBJ2-5; a possible D gene is TRBD1 (6 bases). V was pared by 0 bases and J by 0 bases, with 17 bases between. This CDR3 contains 18 residues. CDR1 is LGHNA and CDR2 is YSLEER in the germline V gene. In DNA, the CDR3 is TGCGCCAGCAGCCAAGAAGTCGTTGGGGGACACGACCAAGAGACCCAGTACTTC. Translation gives CASSQEVVGGHDQETQYF.

This clone was observed a handful of times. The chain links TRBV4-1 to TRBJ2-3; no clear D. Germline loops: CDR1 MGHRA, CDR2 YSYEKL. CDR3 length: 18 residues. V was trimmed by 0 bases and J by 0 bases, leaving 16 bases between them. The chain's CDR3 is CASSQDGPRPLSTDTQYF. The CDR3 coding sequence is TGCGCCAGCAGCCAAGATGGCCCTAGACCCCTAAGCACAGATACGCAGTATTTT.

The genes are TRBV5-4 and TRBJ2-5, with 14 positions matching TRBD2. The junction had 13 bases not matched to a gene; V was cut back by 5 bases and J by 4 bases. CDR1 and CDR2 from the germline V gene are SGHNT and YYREEE (reference sequence). The CDR3 sequence is 18 residues long. CDR3 loop: CASSNPGLAGAVRETQYF. CDR3 coding DNA: TGTGCCAGCAGTAACCCGGGACTAGCGGGGGCAGTGCGAGAGACCCAGTACTTC.

The chain recombines TRBV5-4 with TRBJ2-1, with TRBD2 matching 10 bases. Germline V CDR1 and CDR2: SGHNT, YYREEE (reference sequence). The CDR3 contains 16 residues. The CDR3 protein is CVGASGGPSSYNEQFF. CDR3 bases: TGTGTGGGGGCTAGCGGGGGCCCTAGCTCCTACAATGAGCAGTTCTTC.

V usage is TRBV11-2 and J usage is TRBJ2-7, with TRBD2 matching 11 bases. The CDR3 loop spans 14 amino acids. Germline CDR1 is SGHAT and CDR2 is FQNNGV. V lost 4 bases to trimming and J lost 4 bases; unmatched junction nucleotides: 3. As DNA, the CDR3 is TGTGCCAGCAGCTCCTCTAGCGGGAGGTACGAGCAGTACTTC. This gives the protein CASSSSSGRYEQYF.

This clone was recorded many times. The genes are TRBV4-3 and TRBJ2-2, with TRBD2 matching over 11 bases. The CDR3 is 15 amino acids. With 1 base clipped from V and 6 bases from J, the junction kept 1 base outside the gene matches. Germline V CDR1 and CDR2: LGHNA, YSLEER. The CDR3, as DNA: TGCGCCAGCAGCCAAGCTAGCGGGGGGCCCGGGGAGCTGTTTTTT. Protein sequence: CASSQASGGPGELFF.

This chain joins TRBV18 and TRBJ1-5; D is undetermined. The CDR3 is 15 residues long. Per germline, CDR1 KGHSH and CDR2 LQKENI. The germline V and J ends were trimmed by 6 bases and 4 bases, with 16 bases remaining between them. CDR3 DNA: TGTGCCAGCTCCCGTACGAGGGAGCGGAATCAGCCCCAGCATTTT. It translates to CASSRTRERNQPQHF.

This sequence joins TRBV21-1 and TRBJ1-1; TRBD1 is taken as the D call from the table, unchecked against the DNA. TRBV21-1 is a pseudogene locus. The CDR3 length is 17 residues. For the CDR3, the DNA is TGTGCCAGCAGCAAAGCGCTTTTCGAGGGGGCGAACACTGAAGCTTTCTTT. Encoded protein: CASSKALFEGANTEAFF.

J is TRBJ1-4 and V is TRBV27; D is ambiguous. Germline CDR1 and CDR2: MNHEY and SMNVEV (reference sequence). V dropped 7 bases and J dropped 8 bases, with 26 bases sitting between them. CDR3 size: 17 residues. DNA for the CDR3: TGTGCCAGCACCCATTTCACTCCTACTGACTACGACGAAAAACTGTTTTTT. Its protein is CASTHFTPTDYDEKLFF. Full variable domain (rest looked up from reference TRBV27 and TRBJ1-4): EAQVTQNPRYLITVTGKKLTVTCSQNMNHEYMSWYRQDPGLGLRQIYYSMNVEVTDKGDVPEGYKVSRKEKRNFPLILESPSPNQTSLYFCASTHFTPTDYDEKLFFGSGTQLSVL.

V gene TRBV11-1 combines with J gene TRBJ2-3; possibly TRBD2 for D (6 bases). Germline V gene lookup returns CDR1 SGHAT and CDR2 FQDESV (reference sequence). Trimming took 5 bases from V and 7 from J, leaving 22 bases between them. The CDR3 runs to 16 residues. Here the CDR3 reads CASSENGLAEVHTQYF. CDR3 in DNA: TGTGCCAGCAGCGAAAACGGCTTAGCGGAAGTACATACGCAGTATTTT.

The chain is built from TRBV3-1 (or the pseudogene TRBV3-2) and TRBJ1-1; 7 bases agree with TRBD1. This CDR3 region has 13 residues. V lost 0 bases, J lost 5 bases, and 0 bases stayed unmatched. Per the germline V gene, CDR1 is LGHDT and CDR2 is YNNKEL (reference sequence). The CDR3 DNA follows: TGTGCCAGCAGCCAAGACAGGGGGACTGAAGCTTTCTTT. Its translation: CASSQDRGTEAFF.

This clone has only a few counts. CDR3 DNA sequence: TGTGCCAGCAGCGAGAGGGGAGGGCTAAATTCCTACGAGCAGTACTTC. It is translated as CASSERGGLNSYEQYF. The V call is TRBV9, the J call TRBJ2-7; 7 bases agree with TRBD2. This CDR3 is 16 amino acids long. Unmatched junction bases numbered 10, after V lost 3 bases and J lost 1 base. Per the germline V gene, CDR1 is SGDLS and CDR2 is YYNGEE.

The chain joins TRBV24-1 to TRBJ1-1; D is undetermined. V lost 0 bases and J lost 4, with 23 bases in between. Germline loops: CDR1 KGHDR, CDR2 SFDVKD. The CDR3 is 19 amino acids. CDR3 sequence reads: CATSDLHLPQGNSGTEAFF. In DNA form, the CDR3 reads TGTGCCACCAGTGATTTGCATTTACCCCAAGGAAACTCGGGCACTGAAGCTTTCTTT.

V gene TRBV7-9 combines with J gene TRBJ1-1; D uncertain. This CDR3 spans 14 amino acids. Germline loops: CDR1 SEHNR, CDR2 FQNEAQ (reference sequence). V lost 0 bases and J 8 bases, leaving 13 bases between the germline ends. Here the CDR3 reads CASSLAGAMAEAFF. In DNA, the CDR3 is TGTGCCAGCAGCTTAGCTGGTGCAATGGCCGAAGCTTTCTTT.

This chain links TRBV7-8 with TRBJ2-5, with 16 nucleotides matching TRBD2. The CDR3 covers 17 residues. Losses at the gene ends were 5 bases for V and 4 bases for J; bases not matched to a gene: 7. In germline, CDR1 is SGHVS, CDR2 FQNEAQ. The CDR3 DNA reads as TGTGCCAGCAGCGGACCGGGACTAGCGGGGGGGGCAGAGACCCAGTACTTC. Its protein is CASSGPGLAGGAETQYF.

The rearrangement links TRBV9 to TRBJ1-1, with 12 nucleotides matching TRBD1. V shed 0 bases and J 3 bases; nucleotides not matched to a gene: 12. The germline gives CDR1 SGDLS, CDR2 YYNGEE. This CDR3 is 19 amino acids long. Here the CDR3 reads CASSVAPLVGQGADTEAFF. The DNA for the CDR3 is TGTGCCAGCAGCGTAGCCCCTCTGGTGGGACAGGGGGCGGACACTGAAGCTTTCTTT.

This chain connects TRBV11-2 to TRBJ1-1; 9 bases are a match to TRBD1. Germline V lookup: CDR1 SGHAT, CDR2 FQNNGV. J lost 1 base, V lost 5 bases, and 14 bases had no gene match. The CDR3 runs 18 residues. For the CDR3, the DNA is TGTGCCAGCAGCCCCCGAACCTATCGGGACAGGGAGAACACTGAAGCTTTCTTT. Translating gives CASSPRTYRDRENTEAFF. Filled out from reference TRBV11-2 and TRBJ1-1, the complete variable domain reads EAGVAQSPRYKIIEKRQSVAFWCNPISGHATLYWYQQILGQGPKLLIQFQNNGVVDDSQLPKDRFSAERLKGVDSTLKIQPAKLEDSAVYLCASSPRTYRDRENTEAFFGQGTRLTVV.

This clone was seen once. V gene TRBV20-1 combines with J gene TRBJ1-3; tentative D call: TRBD1 (6 bases). The length of the CDR3 is 15 residues. The germline CDR1 and CDR2 sequences are DFQATT and SNEGSKA (reference sequence). V gave up 3 bases and J gave up 5 bases, with 17 bases separating them. The CDR3 protein is CSASLVRGARNTIYF. The CDR3 coding sequence is TGCAGTGCTAGTTTAGTCAGGGGCGCACGAAACACCATATATTTT.

V and J are TRBV7-6 and TRBJ1-2; possibly TRBD1 for D (6 bases). Germline V gives CDR1 SGHVS, CDR2 FNYEAQ. V lost 1 base and J lost 4, with 13 bases in between. The CDR3 contains 15 residues. The CDR3 is CASSLGGGDSYGYTF. CDR3 sequence (DNA): TGTGCCAGCAGCTTAGGGGGGGGCGATAGCTATGGCTACACCTTC.

The sample holds one count of this clone. The chain links TRBV4-3 to TRBJ1-3; 9 bases match TRBD1. This CDR3 has 16 amino acids. Trimming took 1 base from V and 3 from J; bases not matched to a gene: 4. In germline, CDR1 is LGHNA, CDR2 YSLEER. CDR3 nucleotides: TGCGCCAGCAGCCAAGCTCCGGGACAGGGTGGAAACACCATATATTTT. Its protein product is CASSQAPGQGGNTIYF.

This clone was seen at least ten times. The chain is built from TRBV27 and TRBJ2-7; the D gene is possibly TRBD1 (6 bases). Trimming pared 4 bases from V and 0 bases from J, leaving 16 bases between. Germline values: CDR1 MNHEY, CDR2 SMNVEV (reference sequence). The length of the CDR3 is 16 residues. CDR3 bases: TGTGCCAGCAGTTCACCGGGACATATGGTCTCCTACGAGCAGTACTTC. Its translation: CASSSPGHMVSYEQYF.

V is TRBV12-3 or TRBV12-4 and J is TRBJ1-1; no definite D call. This CDR3 has 12 amino acids. V gave up 5 bases and J gave up 11 bases, with 15 bases separating them. The CDR3 protein is CASSSRFFFAFF. The CDR3 bases are TGTGCCAGCAGTAGCCGCTTTTTCTTTGCTTTCTTT.

This chain links TRBV29-1 with TRBJ1-1; D is ambiguous. The CDR3 runs 13 residues. The V end lost 6 bases, the J end lost 2 bases, and 13 bases lay between the germline ends. Germline CDR1 SQVTM, CDR2 ANQGSEA. CDR3 residues: CSVKGGSNTEAFF. The DNA of the CDR3 is TGCAGCGTGAAGGGAGGGTCTAACACTGAAGCTTTCTTT.

The genes are TRBV15 and TRBJ1-3, with a tentative D call TRBD1 (6 bases). Trimming left V 0 bases short and J 0 bases short, with 9 bases between. The V gene's germline CDR1 is LNHNV and CDR2 YYDKDF (reference sequence). The CDR3 sequence is 16 residues long. For the CDR3, the DNA is TGTGCCACCAGCAGAGATTTGACAGGCTCTGGAAACACCATATATTTT. Encoded protein: CATSRDLTGSGNTIYF.

This chain uses TRBV7-9 with TRBJ1-1, with a possible D match to TRBD1 (5 bases). The V gene's germline CDR1 is SEHNR and CDR2 FQNEAQ (reference sequence). The CDR3 is 13 residues long. The ends were cut back, 4 bases at V and 6 bases at J, with 12 bases in the middle. CDR3 nucleotide sequence: TGTGCCAGCAGCTCTACAGGAAATGCTGAAGCTTTCTTT. Translating it yields CASSSTGNAEAFF.

The chain employs TRBV6-2 or TRBV6-3 and TRBJ2-5; 7 bases map to TRBD2. This CDR3 region has 14 residues. Per the germline V gene, CDR1 is MNHEY and CDR2 is SVGEGT. Trimming at V came to 1 base and at J to 3 bases, leaving 2 bases not matched to a gene. CDR3: CASSYFGTKETQYF. The CDR3 bases are TGTGCCAGCAGTTACTTTGGGACTAAAGAGACCCAGTACTTC.

This chain links TRBV2 with TRBJ1-4; no reliable D call. Germline lookup yields CDR1 SNHLY and CDR2 FYNNEI. Trimming left V 3 bases short and J 7 bases short, with 6 bases between. There are 12 residues in the CDR3. CDR3 loop: CASSEDSEKLFF. The CDR3 DNA is TGTGCCAGCAGTGAGGACTCTGAAAAACTGTTTTTT.

In regard to this clone: The junction departs from germline at one end; a sequencing error may be responsible. The rearrangement uses TRBV9 and TRBJ2-4, with D possibly being TRBD2 (5 bases). Germline assignment: CDR1 SGDLS and CDR2 YYNGEE. CDR3 length: 16 amino acids. The CDR3 region has the DNA TGTGCCAGCAGCGCTGGAGGCGGTAGAGCCAAAGACATTCAGTACTTC. This codes for CASSAGGGRAKDIQYF.

This clone was observed once. The chain employs TRBV4-1 and TRBJ1-1, with D unresolved. The V gene's germline CDR1 is MGHRA and CDR2 YSYEKL. Trimming took 1 base from V and 7 from J, leaving 4 bases between them. The CDR3 consists of 11 residues. The CDR3 sequence: CASSQGGEAFF. Here the CDR3 DNA reads TGCGCCAGCAGCCAAGGAGGTGAAGCTTTCTTT.